The next 23 T cell receptor beta chains were all read from a single sample in a study of blood T cell repertoires in COVID-19. This table comes from immunoSEQ multiplex PCR, and its TCRdb copy is limited to in-frame clones, with some not included. The sample records around 250,000 clones, 75% to 90% being singletons. Sequencing was carried out using peripheral blood. The receptors come from a woman aged 30 to 39 with active or convalescent COVID-19.

Notes on this clone: An end of the junction does not agree with germline; a read error may underlie this. The chain recombines TRBV6-4 with TRBJ2-1; D is unresolved. CDR3 length equals 16 residues. Germline lookup yields CDR1 MRHNA and CDR2 SNTAGT. The chain's CDR3 is CASSAKPSSSYSEQFF. CDR3 DNA sequence: TGTGCCAGCAGTGCTAAACCATCCTCGTCGTACAGTGAGCAGTTCTTC.

The CDR3 region has the DNA TGCGCCAGCAGCTCCACTAGCGGGGCTAACAATGAGCAGTTCTTC. It is translated as CASSSTSGANNEQFF. The V gene is TRBV5-1, the J gene TRBJ2-1; 10 nucleotides match TRBD2. The germline gives CDR1 SGHRS, CDR2 YFSETQ. The trim removed 3 bases at V and 5 bases at J, leaving 5 bases unmatched. The CDR3 is made up of 15 amino acids.

The chain recombines TRBV9 with TRBJ2-6; TRBD2 agrees at 8 bases. The germline gives CDR1 SGDLS, CDR2 YYNGEE. Losses at the gene ends were 2 bases for V and 0 bases for J; bases not matched to a gene: 10. CDR3 length: 19 amino acids. In DNA, the CDR3 is TGTGCCAGCAGCGTGGGTTCCCAGCGGGGGAACTCTGGGGCCAACGTCCTGACTTTC. Amino acids: CASSVGSQRGNSGANVLTF. Based on the CDR3 plus reference TRBV9 and TRBJ2-6, the full variable domain is DSGVTQTPKHLITATGQRVTLRCSPRSGDLSVYWYQQSLDQGLQFLIQYYNGEERAKGNILERFSAQQFPDLHSELNLSSLELGDSALYFCASSVGSQRGNSGANVLTFGAGSRLTVL.

The V gene is TRBV27, the J gene TRBJ1-4, with 9 positions matching TRBD1. V lost 6 bases, J lost 0 bases, and 5 bases stayed unmatched. The CDR3 totals 16 residues. CDR1 is MNHEY and CDR2 is SMNVEV in the germline V gene (reference sequence). CDR3 coding DNA: TGTGCCAGCAGACAGGGGGCTCTCCCAACTAATGAAAAACTGTTTTTT. It is translated as CASRQGALPTNEKLFF.

Note on this clone: The sample has other DNA sequences that encode this CDR3 too. This rearrangement joins TRBV9 to TRBJ1-2; perhaps TRBD1 as D (5 bases). Germline CDR1 and CDR2: SGDLS and YYNGEE. Trimming took off 0 bases at V and 2 bases at J, with 8 bases between the two ends. This CDR3 has 14 amino acids. CDR3 residues: CASSVGQGNYGYTF. In DNA form, the CDR3 reads TGTGCCAGCAGCGTAGGTCAGGGAAACTATGGCTACACCTTC.

This chain connects TRBV19 to TRBJ2-5; perhaps TRBD1 as D (5 bases). CDR1 is LNHDA, CDR2 SQIVND, per germline (reference sequence). V was cut by 5 bases and J by 4 bases, with 11 bases left in between. The CDR3 contains 13 residues. The CDR3 loop is CASSEGVLETQYF. CDR3 bases: TGTGCCAGTAGTGAAGGGGTTTTAGAGACCCAGTACTTC.

This rearrangement joins TRBV19 to TRBJ1-1; TRBD1 aligns across 9 bases. The CDR3 contains 16 residues. CDR1 is LNHDA, CDR2 SQIVND, per germline (reference sequence). The junction had 9 bases not matched to a gene; V was cut back by 7 bases and J by 0 bases. The CDR3 sequence is CASTPGTGIMNTEAFF. Written as DNA, the CDR3 is TGTGCCAGTACCCCCGGGACAGGGATTATGAACACTGAAGCTTTCTTT.

This chain joins TRBV9 and TRBJ2-3; 13 nucleotides agree with TRBD2. CDR3 size: 16 residues. The ends lost 3 bases at V and 7 bases at J; junction bases unmatched: 8. Germline CDR1 SGDLS, CDR2 YYNGEE. DNA of the CDR3: TGTGCCAGCAGCGAATCCGGGACTAGCGGGGCTTATACGCAGTATTTT. This gives the protein CASSESGTSGAYTQYF.

The rearrangement uses TRBV7-9 and TRBJ1-2, with a possible D match to TRBD1 (6 bases). The length of the CDR3 is 13 residues. Trimming pared 4 bases from V and 8 bases from J, leaving 14 bases between. CDR1 and CDR2 (germline): SEHNR, FQNEAQ (reference sequence). CDR3 in amino acids: CASSSTLQGGYTF. The CDR3 DNA is TGTGCCAGCAGCTCGACTCTTCAGGGGGGCTACACCTTC.

Points on this clone: Other DNA sequences of this sample code for an identical CDR3. The chain recombines TRBV5-6 with TRBJ1-3, with D possibly being TRBD1 (6 bases). The CDR3 totals 13 residues. Trimming took off 4 bases at V and 4 bases at J, with 9 bases between the two ends. The germline V gene has CDR1 SGHDT and CDR2 YYEEEE. DNA for the CDR3: TGTGCCAGCAGCCTTGACAGGGGAAACACCATATATTTT. Translated: CASSLDRGNTIYF.

The chain has TRBV5-4 and TRBJ2-7; TRBD1 is a possible D gene (6 bases). Between the trimmed V and J ends, which lost 0 bases and 9 bases, there was a span of 10 bases. Germline V gene data show CDR1 as SGHNT and CDR2 as YYREEE (reference sequence). This CDR3 contains 12 residues. CDR3 loop: CASSLDRDRQYF. CDR3 DNA: TGTGCCAGCAGCTTGGACAGGGATCGGCAGTACTTC.

V usage is TRBV28 and J usage is TRBJ1-4; D may be TRBD1 (6 bases). This CDR3 comprises 15 residues. In germline, CDR1 is MDHEN, CDR2 SYDVKM. Trimming pared 6 bases from V and 13 bases from J, leaving 24 bases between. The CDR3 is CASSPTRGLGGGLFF. In DNA, the CDR3 is TGTGCCAGCAGCCCAACCAGGGGCCTCGGCGGTGGACTGTTTTTT.

The chain combines TRBV19 with TRBJ1-1, with 7 bases identical to TRBD1. CDR3 length: 18 amino acids. Unmatched junction bases numbered 19, after V lost 5 bases and J lost 4 bases. CDR1 LNHDA and CDR2 SQIVND come from the germline V gene (reference sequence). CDR3 protein: CASSPRGTASRGGTEAFF. CDR3 in DNA: TGTGCCAGTAGTCCTCGGGGGACAGCCAGTCGAGGAGGCACTGAAGCTTTCTTT.

The genes are TRBV7-2 and TRBJ2-3, with 10 bases that match TRBD1. CDR3 size: 15 residues. V gave up 5 bases and J gave up 1 base; unmatched junction bases: 3. CDR1 is SGHTA, CDR2 FQGNSA, per germline. In DNA form, the CDR3 reads TGTGCCAGCAGCCAAGACAGGGGGCGCACAGATACGCAGTATTTT. Amino acids: CASSQDRGRTDTQYF.

This chain uses TRBV6-2 or TRBV6-3 with TRBJ1-1, with a weak D call TRBD1 (5 bases). This CDR3 contains 15 residues. V was pared by 2 bases and J by 5 bases, with 15 bases between. CDR1 is MNHEY and CDR2 is SVGEGT in the germline V gene. The CDR3 sequence is CASSYDGHPMTEAFF. In DNA form, the CDR3 reads TGTGCCAGCAGTTACGATGGACACCCGATGACTGAAGCTTTCTTT.

This clone has only a few counts. The chain couples TRBV6-5 to TRBJ2-1; TRBD1 agrees at 8 bases. This CDR3 region has 15 residues. Germline V gene data show CDR1 as MNHEY and CDR2 as SVGAGI. Unmatched junction bases numbered 8, after V lost 6 bases and J lost 4 bases. The CDR3 sequence is CASRFERTGYNEQFF. CDR3 DNA: TGTGCCAGCAGATTTGAACGGACAGGGTACAATGAGCAGTTCTTC.

The chain recombines TRBV5-1 with TRBJ1-1; possibly TRBD1 for D (5 bases). CDR1 and CDR2 from the germline V gene are SGHRS and YFSETQ. The CDR3 has 15 residues. With 3 bases removed from V and 3 bases from J, the gap between germline ends came to 15 bases. CDR3 sequence reads: CASSSAGVGHTEAFF. CDR3 DNA sequence: TGCGCCAGCAGCTCGGCGGGGGTGGGACACACTGAAGCTTTCTTT. Full variable domain (remainder filled in from reference TRBV5-1 and TRBJ1-1): KAGVTQTPRYLIKTRGQQVTLSCSPISGHRSVSWYQQTPGQGLQFLFEYFSETQRNKGNFPGRFSGRQFSNSRSEMNVSTLELGDSALYLCASSSAGVGHTEAFFGQGTRLTVV.

This rearrangement joins TRBV15 to TRBJ2-7, with D possibly being TRBD2 (7 bases). CDR1 is LNHNV, CDR2 YYDKDF, per germline (reference sequence). The CDR3 extends over 15 amino acids. Trimming removed 5 bases at V and 2 bases at J, with 16 bases between. This CDR3 reads CATSPEGGATYEQYF. The CDR3 coding sequence is TGTGCCACCAGCCCAGAGGGGGGGGCGACCTACGAGCAGTACTTC.

This sequence joins TRBV7-9 and TRBJ1-2; D is possibly TRBD1 (5 bases). The V end was cut by 0 bases, the J end by 7 bases, with 27 bases between. Germline values: CDR1 SEHNR, CDR2 FQNEAQ (reference sequence). The CDR3 extends over 19 amino acids. CDR3 in amino acids: CASSLAPQADGRGGVGYTF. CDR3 DNA: TGTGCCAGCAGCTTAGCTCCACAGGCAGACGGTCGGGGGGGTGTTGGCTACACCTTC.

The V call is TRBV25-1, the J call TRBJ2-2; TRBD1 matches at 9 bases. J lost 3 bases, V lost 4 bases, and 3 bases had no gene match. The CDR3 loop spans 15 amino acids. CDR1 and CDR2 (germline): MGHDK, SYGVNS. Here the CDR3 reads CASSVRDRDTGELFF. The DNA of the CDR3 is TGTGCCAGCAGTGTCCGGGACAGGGACACCGGGGAGCTGTTTTTT.

In this sample, this clone turned up a few times. The V gene is TRBV5-5, the J gene TRBJ2-3; D is undetermined. The germline V gene encodes CDR1 SGHKS and CDR2 YYEKEE (reference sequence). V lost 1 base, J lost 2 bases, and 8 bases lay in between. The length of the CDR3 is 14 residues. CDR3: CASSLNGFTDTQYF. CDR3 coding DNA: TGTGCCAGCAGCTTGAACGGTTTCACAGATACGCAGTATTTT.

This chain links TRBV13 with TRBJ2-3, with 8 bases lining up with TRBD2. The junction had 4 bases not matched to a gene; V was cut back by 5 bases and J by 0 bases. The CDR3 is 15 residues long. From germline, CDR1 is PRHDT and CDR2 FYEKMQ (reference sequence). The CDR3 reads CASSRLASSTDTQYF. In nucleotides, the CDR3 is TGTGCCAGCAGCCGACTAGCGTCTAGCACAGATACGCAGTATTTT. Drawing the rest from reference TRBV13 and TRBJ2-3, the complete variable domain is AAGVIQSPRHLIKEKRETATLKCYPIPRHDTVYWYQQGPGQDPQFLISFYEKMQSDKGSIPDRFSAQQFSDYHSELNMSSLELGDSALYFCASSRLASSTDTQYFGPGTRLTVL.

This rearrangement joins TRBV18 to TRBJ1-1, with TRBD1 matching 7 bases. This CDR3 has 14 amino acids. Trimming took 2 bases from V and 1 from J; bases not matched to a gene: 1. CDR1 KGHSH and CDR2 LQKENI come from the germline V gene. The CDR3 nucleotides read TGTGCCAGCTCACCAGGGACAGAGAACACTGAAGCTTTCTTT. Its translation: CASSPGTENTEAFF.